These 10 T cell receptor beta chains were all obtained from the same sample, sequenced in a study of identical twins. TCRdb re-derived calls from the 5' RACE reads in MiXCR, one entry per CDR3 protein. The sample yields around 100,000 distinct CDR3 sequences, 5.9% seen once. The sequenced sample was memory T cells sorted from blood. These TCRs come from a woman aged 45-60 years in good health.

This clonotype was detected many times. This sequence joins TRBV5-6 and TRBJ2-4, with D hard to call. The CDR3 sequence is 12 residues long. Trimming pared 0 bases from V and 11 bases from J, leaving 9 bases between. Germline CDR1 and CDR2: SGHDT and YYEEEE. CDR3 bases: TGTGCCAGCAGCTTGGGAAGTGTTGTTCAGTACTTC. It translates to CASSLGSVVQYF.

This clonotype occurred many times. V and J are TRBV29-1 and TRBJ1-4, with D unresolved. This CDR3 comprises 11 residues. V lost 4 bases to trimming and J lost 8 bases, with 8 bases between them. The germline V gene encodes CDR1 SQVTM and CDR2 ANQGSEA. The CDR3 is CSVVSNEKLFF. The CDR3 region has the DNA TGCAGCGTTGTTAGTAACGAAAAACTGTTTTTT.

This clonotype came up many times. CDR3 sequence: CASSPRYRGPGYGYTF. In DNA form, the CDR3 reads TGTGCCAGCAGCCCGCGCTACCGGGGGCCGGGGTATGGCTACACCTTC. The chain couples TRBV11-2 to TRBJ1-2; possibly TRBD1 for D (6 bases). The CDR3 covers 16 residues. Germline-derived CDR1 and CDR2 are SGHAT and FQNNGV. Trimming took off 5 bases at V and 5 bases at J, with 21 bases between the two ends.

This clonotype has a count of ten or more. The rearrangement uses TRBV3-1 and TRBJ1-5; D call uncertain. CDR1 and CDR2 (germline): LGHDT, YNNKEL (reference sequence). Trimming removed 3 bases at V and 2 bases at J, with 8 bases between. The CDR3 sequence is 14 residues long. CDR3 amino acids: CASSHGLGNQPQHF. As DNA, the CDR3 is TGTGCCAGCAGCCATGGGTTAGGCAATCAGCCCCAGCATTTT.

This clonotype was picked up many times. The rearrangement joins TRBV12-3 or TRBV12-4 to TRBJ2-5, with D possibly TRBD1 on 5 matching bases. Trimming took 7 bases from V and 1 from J, leaving 10 bases between them. The CDR3 has 13 residues. CDR3 sequence (DNA): TGTGCCAGCACCCTCACAGGCCAAGAGACCCAGTACTTC. It encodes CASTLTGQETQYF.

Many counts were recorded for this clonotype. V and J are TRBV12-3 or TRBV12-4 and TRBJ2-3, with D hard to call. The CDR3 covers 15 residues. V lost 6 bases to trimming and J lost 3 bases, with 16 bases between them. The CDR3 loop reads CASSPVGLGTDTQYF. The CDR3 nucleotides are TGTGCCAGCAGCCCAGTAGGGTTAGGTACAGATACGCAGTATTTT.

This clonotype showed up many times. The chain has TRBV5-1 and TRBJ1-1, with D possibly being TRBD1 (5 bases). Germline loops: CDR1 SGHRS, CDR2 YFSETQ. The CDR3 has 13 amino acids. With 5 bases removed from V and 0 bases from J, the gap between germline ends came to 8 bases. The CDR3 DNA follows: TGCGCCAGCAGGGAGGGGTTGAACACTGAAGCTTTCTTT. Amino acids: CASREGLNTEAFF.

This clonotype was detected only once. Germline is not matched at one junction end, which may reflect a read error. The chain employs TRBV28 and TRBJ2-2; either TRBD1 or TRBD2 may supply D (7 bases each). The CDR3 sequence is 14 residues long. Germline values: CDR1 MDHEN, CDR2 SYDVKM. Here the CDR3 DNA reads TGTGACAGCGGGGACAGCTCGAACACAGGGGAGCTGTTTTTT. This sequence encodes CDSGDSSNTGELFF.

This clonotype was counted ten times or more. The chain carries TRBV5-1 and TRBJ1-1; D possibly corresponds to TRBD1 (5 bases). Trimming removed 7 bases from V and 8 bases from J, with 15 bases in between. Germline CDR1 SGHRS, CDR2 YFSETQ. The CDR3 length is 12 residues. Written as DNA, the CDR3 is TGCGCCAGCCGCCTAACGGCAGGGGAAGCTTTCTTT. It translates to CASRLTAGEAFF.

This clonotype was seen repeatedly, ten times or more. The V gene is TRBV24-1, the J gene TRBJ2-1, with 10 bases fitting TRBD2. CDR3 length: 17 amino acids. Per the germline V gene, CDR1 is KGHDR and CDR2 is SFDVKD. V gave up 3 bases and J gave up 4 bases; unmatched junction bases: 8. This CDR3 reads CATSDRLGTSDYNEQFF. The CDR3 nucleotides are TGTGCCACCAGTGATAGATTGGGGACTAGCGATTACAATGAGCAGTTCTTC.